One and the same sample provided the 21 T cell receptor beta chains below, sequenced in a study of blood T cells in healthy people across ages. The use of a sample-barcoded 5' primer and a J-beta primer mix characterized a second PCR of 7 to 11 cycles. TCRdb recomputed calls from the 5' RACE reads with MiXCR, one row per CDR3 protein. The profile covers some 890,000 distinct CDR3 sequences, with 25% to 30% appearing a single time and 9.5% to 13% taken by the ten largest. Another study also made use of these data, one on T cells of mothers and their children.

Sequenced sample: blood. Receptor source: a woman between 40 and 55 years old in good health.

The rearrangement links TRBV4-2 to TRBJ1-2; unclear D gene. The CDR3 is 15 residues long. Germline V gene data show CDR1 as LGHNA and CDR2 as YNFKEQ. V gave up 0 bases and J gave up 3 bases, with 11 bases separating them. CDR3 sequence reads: CASSQEIGEHYGYTF. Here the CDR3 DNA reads TGTGCCAGCAGCCAAGAAATCGGGGAACACTATGGCTACACCTTC.

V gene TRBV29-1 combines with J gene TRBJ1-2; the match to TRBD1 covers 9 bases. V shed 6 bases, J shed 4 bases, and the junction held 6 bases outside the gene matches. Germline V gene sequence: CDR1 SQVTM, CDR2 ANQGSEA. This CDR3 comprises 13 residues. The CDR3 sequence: CSVPGGQGYGYTF. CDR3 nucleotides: TGCAGCGTACCGGGGGGACAGGGCTATGGCTACACCTTC.

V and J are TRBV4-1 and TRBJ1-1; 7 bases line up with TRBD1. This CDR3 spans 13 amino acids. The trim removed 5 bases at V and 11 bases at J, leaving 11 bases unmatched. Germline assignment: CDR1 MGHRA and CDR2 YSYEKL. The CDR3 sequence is CASSLKGGTWAFF. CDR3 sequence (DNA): TGCGCCAGCAGCTTGAAAGGGGGCACTTGGGCTTTCTTT.

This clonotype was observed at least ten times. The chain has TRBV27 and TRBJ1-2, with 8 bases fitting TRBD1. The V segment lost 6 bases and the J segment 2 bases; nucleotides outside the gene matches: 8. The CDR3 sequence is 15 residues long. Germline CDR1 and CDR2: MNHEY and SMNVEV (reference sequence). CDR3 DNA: TGTGCCAGCAGATTGATACAGGGGGGAAACTATGGCTACACCTTC. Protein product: CASRLIQGGNYGYTF.

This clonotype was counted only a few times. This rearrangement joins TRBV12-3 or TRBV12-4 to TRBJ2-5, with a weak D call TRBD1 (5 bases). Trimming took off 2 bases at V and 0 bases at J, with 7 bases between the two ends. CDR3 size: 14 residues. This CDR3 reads CASSLQGHQETQYF. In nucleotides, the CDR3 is TGTGCCAGCAGTTTACAGGGCCACCAAGAGACCCAGTACTTC.

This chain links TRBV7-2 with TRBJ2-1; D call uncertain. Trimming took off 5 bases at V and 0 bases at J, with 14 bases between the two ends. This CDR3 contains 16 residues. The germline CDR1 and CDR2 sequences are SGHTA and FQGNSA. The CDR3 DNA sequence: TGTGCCAGCAGCCCCCGAGGTTTGATCTCCTACAATGAGCAGTTCTTC. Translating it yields CASSPRGLISYNEQFF.

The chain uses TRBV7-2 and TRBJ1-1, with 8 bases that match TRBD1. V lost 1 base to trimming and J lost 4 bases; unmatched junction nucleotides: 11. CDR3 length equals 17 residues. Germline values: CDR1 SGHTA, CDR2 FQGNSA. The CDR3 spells CASSLVGTGGGSTEAFF. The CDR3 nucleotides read TGTGCCAGCAGCTTAGTCGGTACAGGGGGTGGGAGCACTGAAGCTTTCTTT.

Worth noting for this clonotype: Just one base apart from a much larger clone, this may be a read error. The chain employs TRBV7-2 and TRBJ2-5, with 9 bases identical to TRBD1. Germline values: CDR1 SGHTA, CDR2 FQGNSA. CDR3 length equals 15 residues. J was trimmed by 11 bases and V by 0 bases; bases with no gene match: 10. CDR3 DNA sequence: TGTGCCAGCAGCTTAGCAGGGACAGGGAGACGAGAGCAGTACTTC. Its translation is CASSLAGTGRREQYF. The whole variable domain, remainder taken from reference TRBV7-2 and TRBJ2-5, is GAGVSQSPSNKVTEKGKDVELRCDPISGHTALYWYRQSLGQGLEFLIYFQGNSAPDKSGLPSDRFSAERTGGSVSTLTIQRTQQEDSAVYLCASSLAGTGRREQYFGPGTRLLVL.

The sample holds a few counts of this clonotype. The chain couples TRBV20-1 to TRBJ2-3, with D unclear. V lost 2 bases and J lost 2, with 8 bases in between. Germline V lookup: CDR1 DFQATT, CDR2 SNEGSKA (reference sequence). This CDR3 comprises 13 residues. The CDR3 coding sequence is TGCAGTGCTAGATGGGCTTACACAGATACGCAGTATTTT. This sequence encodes CSARWAYTDTQYF.

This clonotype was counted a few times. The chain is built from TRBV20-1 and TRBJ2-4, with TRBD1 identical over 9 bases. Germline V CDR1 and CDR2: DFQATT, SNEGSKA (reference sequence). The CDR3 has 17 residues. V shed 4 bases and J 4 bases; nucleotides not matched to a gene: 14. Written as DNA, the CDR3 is TGCAGTGCTACAAAACCGAACCGGGACAGGGTGAAAAACATTCAGTACTTC. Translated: CSATKPNRDRVKNIQYF.

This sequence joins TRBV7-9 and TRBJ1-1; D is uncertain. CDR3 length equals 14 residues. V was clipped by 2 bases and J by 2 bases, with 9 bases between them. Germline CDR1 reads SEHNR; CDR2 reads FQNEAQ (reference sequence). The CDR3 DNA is TGTGCCAGCAGCTTACCAGGCGTTAACACTGAAGCTTTCTTT. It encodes CASSLPGVNTEAFF.

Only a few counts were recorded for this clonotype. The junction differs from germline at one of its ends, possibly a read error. The CDR3 nucleotides are TGTACCACCGATCAGGGACGCAATCAGCCCCAGCATTTT. Protein sequence: CTTDQGRNQPQHF. The chain uses TRBV24-1 and TRBJ1-5, with D maybe TRBD1 (5 bases). The V gene's germline CDR1 is KGHDR and CDR2 SFDVKD. The CDR3 has 13 residues.

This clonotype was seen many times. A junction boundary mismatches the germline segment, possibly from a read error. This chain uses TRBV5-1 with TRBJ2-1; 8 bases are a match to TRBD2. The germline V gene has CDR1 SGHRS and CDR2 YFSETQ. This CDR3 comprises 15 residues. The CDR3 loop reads CASSLAGSSYNEQFF. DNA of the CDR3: TGTGCCAGCAGCTTAGCGGGGAGCTCCTACAATGAGCAGTTCTTC.

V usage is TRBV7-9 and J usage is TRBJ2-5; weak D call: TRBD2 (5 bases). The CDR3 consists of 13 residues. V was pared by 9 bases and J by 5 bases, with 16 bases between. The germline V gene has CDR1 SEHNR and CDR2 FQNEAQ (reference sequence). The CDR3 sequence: CASSAIRLETQYF. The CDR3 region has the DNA TGTGCCAGTAGCGCGATACGTTTGGAGACCCAGTACTTC. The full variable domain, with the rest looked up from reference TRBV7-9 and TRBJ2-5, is DTGVSQNPRHKITKRGQNVTFRCDPISEHNRLYWYRQTLGQGPEFLTYFQNEAQLEKSRLLSDRFSAERPKGSFSTLEIQRTEQGDSAMYLCASSAIRLETQYFGPGTRLLVL.

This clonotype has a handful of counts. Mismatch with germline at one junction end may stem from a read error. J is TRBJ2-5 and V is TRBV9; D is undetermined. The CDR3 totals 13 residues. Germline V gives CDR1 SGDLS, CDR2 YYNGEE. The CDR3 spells CASSVAPRGTQYF. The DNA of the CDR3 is TGTGCCAGCAGTGTAGCCCCCAGAGGGACCCAGTACTTC.

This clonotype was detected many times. The DNA of the CDR3 is TGTGCCTCCCCGAAGGAAGGGGTCGTGGGCGAGCAGTACTTC. Amino acids: CASPKEGVVGEQYF. The rearrangement uses TRBV6-1 and TRBJ2-7, with D maybe TRBD1 (5 bases). Per the germline V gene, CDR1 is MNHNS and CDR2 is SASEGT. V shed 11 bases and J shed 6 bases, with 23 bases lying between them. The CDR3 totals 14 residues.

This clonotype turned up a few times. The CDR3 DNA sequence: TGTGCCAGCATGATACAGGGAGGGGAGACCCAGTACTTC. Encoded protein: CASMIQGGETQYF. The genes are TRBV2 and TRBJ2-7; a possible D gene is TRBD2 (7 bases). The J call may be mistaken, given a closer DNA end match to TRBJ2-5. CDR3 length: 13 residues. Germline V CDR1 and CDR2: SNHLY, FYNNEI.

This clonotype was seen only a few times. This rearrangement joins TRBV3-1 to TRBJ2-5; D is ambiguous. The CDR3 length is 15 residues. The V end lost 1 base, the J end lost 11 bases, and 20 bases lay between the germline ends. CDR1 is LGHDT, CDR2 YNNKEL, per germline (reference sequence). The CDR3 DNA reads TGTGCCAGCAGCCAAGGAGACAAACCGTACAATGAGCAGTACTTC. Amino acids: CASSQGDKPYNEQYF.

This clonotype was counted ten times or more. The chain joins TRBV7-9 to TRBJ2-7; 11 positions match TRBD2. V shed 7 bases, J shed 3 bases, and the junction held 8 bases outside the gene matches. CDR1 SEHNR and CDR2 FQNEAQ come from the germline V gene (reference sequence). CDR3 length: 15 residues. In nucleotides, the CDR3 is TGTGCCAGCACCGGGGCTAGCGGGGGGCGCTACGAGCAGTACTTC. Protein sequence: CASTGASGGRYEQYF.

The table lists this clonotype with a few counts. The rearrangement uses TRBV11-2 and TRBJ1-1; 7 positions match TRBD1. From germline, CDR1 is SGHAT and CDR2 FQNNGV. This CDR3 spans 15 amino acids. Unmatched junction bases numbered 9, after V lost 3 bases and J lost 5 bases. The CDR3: CASSFNRDRTTEAFF. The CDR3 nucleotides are TGTGCCAGCAGCTTTAACCGGGACAGAACTACTGAAGCTTTCTTT.

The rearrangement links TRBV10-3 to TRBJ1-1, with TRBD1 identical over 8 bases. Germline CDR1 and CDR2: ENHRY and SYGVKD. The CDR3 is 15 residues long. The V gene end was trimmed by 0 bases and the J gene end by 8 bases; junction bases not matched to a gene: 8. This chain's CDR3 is CAISESLGDRTEAFF. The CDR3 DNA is TGTGCCATCAGTGAGTCCTTGGGGGACAGGACAGAAGCTTTCTTT.